In its sample, the clone carrying this T cell receptor (beta chain) was seen a few times. Germline values: CDR1 SGHRS, CDR2 YFSETQ. CDR3 length equals 12 residues. V lost 0 bases and J lost 14, with 13 bases in between. This sample was included in a study of T-cell memory formation after mild COVID-19. TCRdb re-derived calls from the 5' RACE reads in MiXCR, one entry per CDR3 protein. The sample lists roughly 450,000 distinct CDR3 sequences; more than 15% were seen once. The sequenced material came from PBMCs or a T cell subset sorted from them (not recorded which). The chain links TRBV5-1 to TRBJ2-3, with D possibly matching TRBD2 (5 bases). This receptor was identified in a man aged 18 to 29 who had mild COVID-19 (a few samples of this study predate the infection). Cell type and time point are not known. The CDR3 sequence is CASSLGTRVWYF. The CDR3 nucleotides read TGCGCCAGCAGCTTGGGAACTAGGGTTTGGTATTTT.